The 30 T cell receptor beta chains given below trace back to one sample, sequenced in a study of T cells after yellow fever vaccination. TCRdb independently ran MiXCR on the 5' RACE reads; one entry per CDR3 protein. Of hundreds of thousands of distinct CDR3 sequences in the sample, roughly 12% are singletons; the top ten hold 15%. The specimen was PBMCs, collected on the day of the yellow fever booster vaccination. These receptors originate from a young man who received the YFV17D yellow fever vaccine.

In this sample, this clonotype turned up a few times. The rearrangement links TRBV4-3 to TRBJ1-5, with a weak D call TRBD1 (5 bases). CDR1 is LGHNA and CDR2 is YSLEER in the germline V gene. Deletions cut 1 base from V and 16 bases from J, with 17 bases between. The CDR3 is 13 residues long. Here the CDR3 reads CASSQVLGTGLHF. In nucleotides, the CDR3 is TGCGCCAGCAGCCAAGTTCTGGGAACAGGCCTTCATTTT.

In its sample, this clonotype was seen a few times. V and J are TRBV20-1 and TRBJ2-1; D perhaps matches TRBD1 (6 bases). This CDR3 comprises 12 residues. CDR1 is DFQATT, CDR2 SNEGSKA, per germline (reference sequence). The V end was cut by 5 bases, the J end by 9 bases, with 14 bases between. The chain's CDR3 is CSASRDTGEQFF. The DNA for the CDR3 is TGCAGTGCTTCCCGGGACACCGGTGAGCAGTTCTTC.

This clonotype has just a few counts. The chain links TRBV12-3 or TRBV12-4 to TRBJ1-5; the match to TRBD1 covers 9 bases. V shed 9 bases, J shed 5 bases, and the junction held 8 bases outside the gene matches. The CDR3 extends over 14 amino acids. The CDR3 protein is CARNGDRGDQPQHF. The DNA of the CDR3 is TGTGCCAGGAACGGCGACAGGGGGGATCAGCCCCAGCATTTT.

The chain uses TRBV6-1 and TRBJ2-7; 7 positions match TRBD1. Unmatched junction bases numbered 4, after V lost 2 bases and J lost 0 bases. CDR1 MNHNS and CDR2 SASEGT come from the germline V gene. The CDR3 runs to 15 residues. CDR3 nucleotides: TGTGCCAGCAGTGAATGGGACAGAGACTCCTACGAGCAGTACTTC. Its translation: CASSEWDRDSYEQYF.

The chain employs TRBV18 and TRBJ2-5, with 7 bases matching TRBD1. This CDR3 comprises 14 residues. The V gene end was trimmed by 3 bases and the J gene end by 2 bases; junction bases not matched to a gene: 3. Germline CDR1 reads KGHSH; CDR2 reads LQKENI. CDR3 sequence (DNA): TGTGCCAGCTCACCGTGGACAGGACAAGAGACCCAGTACTTC. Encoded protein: CASSPWTGQETQYF.

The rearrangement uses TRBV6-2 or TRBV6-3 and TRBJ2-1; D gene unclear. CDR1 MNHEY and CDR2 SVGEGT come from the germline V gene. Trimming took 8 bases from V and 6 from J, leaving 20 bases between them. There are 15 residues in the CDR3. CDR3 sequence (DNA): TGTGCCAGCCTCCCGGGTTCGTTCAACACCAATGAGCAGTTCTTC. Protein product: CASLPGSFNTNEQFF.

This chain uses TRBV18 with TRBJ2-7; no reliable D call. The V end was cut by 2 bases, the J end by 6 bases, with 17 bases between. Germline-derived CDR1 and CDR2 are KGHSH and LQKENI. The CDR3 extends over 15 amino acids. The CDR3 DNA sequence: TGTGCCAGCTCACCATTTACGACGGCTATTCGCGAGCAGTACTTC. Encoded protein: CASSPFTTAIREQYF.

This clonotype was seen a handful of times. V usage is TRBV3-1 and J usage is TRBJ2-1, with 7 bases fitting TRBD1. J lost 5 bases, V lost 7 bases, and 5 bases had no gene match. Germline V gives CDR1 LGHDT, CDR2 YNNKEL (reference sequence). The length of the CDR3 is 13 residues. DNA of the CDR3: TGTGCCAGCAACTCCCAGGGGGACAATGAGCAGTTCTTC. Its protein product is CASNSQGDNEQFF.

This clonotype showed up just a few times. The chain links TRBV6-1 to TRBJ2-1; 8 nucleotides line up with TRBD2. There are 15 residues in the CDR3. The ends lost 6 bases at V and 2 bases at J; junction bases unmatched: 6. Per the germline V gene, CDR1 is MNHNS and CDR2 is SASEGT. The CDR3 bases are TGTGCCAGCAGACCCACTAGCGGACCCTACAATGAGCAGTTCTTC. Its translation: CASRPTSGPYNEQFF.

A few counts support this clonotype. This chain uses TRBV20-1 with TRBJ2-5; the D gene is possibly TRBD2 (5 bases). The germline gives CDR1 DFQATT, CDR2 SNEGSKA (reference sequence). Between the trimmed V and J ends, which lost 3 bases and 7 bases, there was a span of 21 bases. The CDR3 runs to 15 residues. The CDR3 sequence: CSARAAQDYFGTQYF. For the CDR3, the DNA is TGCAGTGCTAGGGCTGCCCAAGACTATTTCGGGACCCAGTACTTC.

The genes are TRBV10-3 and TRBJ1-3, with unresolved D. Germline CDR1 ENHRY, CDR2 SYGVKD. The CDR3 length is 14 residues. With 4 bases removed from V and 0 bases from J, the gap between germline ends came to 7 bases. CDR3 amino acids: CAISASSSGNTIYF. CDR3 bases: TGTGCCATCAGTGCGAGTTCCTCTGGAAACACCATATATTTT.

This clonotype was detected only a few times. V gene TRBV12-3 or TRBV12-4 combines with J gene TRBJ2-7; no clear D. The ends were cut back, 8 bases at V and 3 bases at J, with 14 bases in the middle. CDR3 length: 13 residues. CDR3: CASENSGVYEQYF. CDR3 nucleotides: TGTGCCAGCGAAAACTCGGGTGTCTACGAGCAGTACTTC.

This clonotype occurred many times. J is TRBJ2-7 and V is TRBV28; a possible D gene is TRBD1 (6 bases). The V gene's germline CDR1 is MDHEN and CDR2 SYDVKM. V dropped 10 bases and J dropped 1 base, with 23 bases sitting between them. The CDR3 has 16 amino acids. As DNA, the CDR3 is TGTGCCACCTACCACTCGCCGGGACAATCGTCCTACGAGCAGTACTTC. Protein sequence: CATYHSPGQSSYEQYF.

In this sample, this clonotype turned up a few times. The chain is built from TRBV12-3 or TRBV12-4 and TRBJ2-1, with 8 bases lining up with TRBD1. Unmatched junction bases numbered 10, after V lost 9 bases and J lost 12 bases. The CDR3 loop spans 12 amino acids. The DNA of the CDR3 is TGTGCCAGTTCGGCAGGGGGCGAAGGGCAGTTCTTC. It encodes CASSAGGEGQFF.

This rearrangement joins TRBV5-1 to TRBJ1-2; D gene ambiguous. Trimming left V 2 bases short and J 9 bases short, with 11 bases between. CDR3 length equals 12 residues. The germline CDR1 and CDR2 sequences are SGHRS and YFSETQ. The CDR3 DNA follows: TGCGCCAGCAGCTTTAGCCGCGTTAGCTACACCTTC. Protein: CASSFSRVSYTF.

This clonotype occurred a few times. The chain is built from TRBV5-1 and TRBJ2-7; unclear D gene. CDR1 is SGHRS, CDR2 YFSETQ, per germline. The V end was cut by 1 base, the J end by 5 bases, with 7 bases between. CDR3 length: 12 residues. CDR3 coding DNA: TGCGCCAGCAGCTTGATGACGGACGAGCAGTACTTC. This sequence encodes CASSLMTDEQYF.

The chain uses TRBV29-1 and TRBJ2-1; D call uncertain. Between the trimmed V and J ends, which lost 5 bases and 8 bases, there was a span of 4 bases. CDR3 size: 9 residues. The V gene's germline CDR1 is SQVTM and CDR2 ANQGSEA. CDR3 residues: CSVNDEQFF. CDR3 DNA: TGCAGCGTTAACGATGAGCAGTTCTTC.

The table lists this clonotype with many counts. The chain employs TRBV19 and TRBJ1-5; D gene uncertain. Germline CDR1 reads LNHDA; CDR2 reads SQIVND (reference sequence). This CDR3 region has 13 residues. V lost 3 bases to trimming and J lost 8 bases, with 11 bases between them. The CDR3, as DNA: TGTGCCAGTAGTATTATCGCCGGGGAGCCCCAGCATTTT. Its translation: CASSIIAGEPQHF.

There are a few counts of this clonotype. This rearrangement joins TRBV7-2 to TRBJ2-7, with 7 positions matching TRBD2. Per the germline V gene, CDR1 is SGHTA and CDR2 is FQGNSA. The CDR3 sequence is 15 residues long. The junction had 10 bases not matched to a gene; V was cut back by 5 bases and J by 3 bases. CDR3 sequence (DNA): TGTGCCAGCAGCCCCCCGGGGGGTCTCGGCTACGAGCAGTACTTC. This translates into CASSPPGGLGYEQYF. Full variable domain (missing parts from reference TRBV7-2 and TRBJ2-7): GAGVSQSPSNKVTEKGKDVELRCDPISGHTALYWYRQSLGQGLEFLIYFQGNSAPDKSGLPSDRFSAERTGGSVSTLTIQRTQQEDSAVYLCASSPPGGLGYEQYFGPGTRLTVT.

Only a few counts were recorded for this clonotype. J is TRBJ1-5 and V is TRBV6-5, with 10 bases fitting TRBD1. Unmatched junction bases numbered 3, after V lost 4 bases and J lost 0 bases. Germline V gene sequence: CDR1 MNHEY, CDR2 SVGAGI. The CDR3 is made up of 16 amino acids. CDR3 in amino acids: CASSWGQGSSNQPQHF. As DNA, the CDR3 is TGTGCCAGCAGTTGGGGACAGGGGAGTAGCAATCAGCCCCAGCATTTT.

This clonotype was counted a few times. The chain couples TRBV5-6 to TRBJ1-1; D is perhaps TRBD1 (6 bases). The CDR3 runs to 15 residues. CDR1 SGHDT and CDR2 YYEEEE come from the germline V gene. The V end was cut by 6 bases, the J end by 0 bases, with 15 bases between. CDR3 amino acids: CASTPEGGLNTEAFF. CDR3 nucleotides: TGTGCCAGCACCCCCGAGGGGGGGCTGAACACTGAAGCTTTCTTT.

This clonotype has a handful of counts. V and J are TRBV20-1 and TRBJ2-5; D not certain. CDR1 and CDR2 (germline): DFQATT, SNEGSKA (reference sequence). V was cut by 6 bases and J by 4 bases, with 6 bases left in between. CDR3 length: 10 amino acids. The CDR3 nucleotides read TGCAGTGCGGATCGAGAGACCCAGTACTTC. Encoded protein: CSADRETQYF.

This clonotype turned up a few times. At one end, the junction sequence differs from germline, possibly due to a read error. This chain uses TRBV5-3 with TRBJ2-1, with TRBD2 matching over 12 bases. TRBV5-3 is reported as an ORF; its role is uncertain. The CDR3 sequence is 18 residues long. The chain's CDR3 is CATSGTARLAGAGHEQFF. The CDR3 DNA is TGTGCCACGAGCGGGACAGCCCGACTAGCGGGAGCTGGACATGAACAGTTCTTC.

DNA of the CDR3: TGCAGTGCCCCGGGGGGGAAGGAGATTGAGCAGTTCTTC. Translated: CSAPGGKEIEQFF. This rearrangement joins TRBV20-1 to TRBJ2-1; 8 nucleotides match TRBD2. The germline CDR1 and CDR2 sequences are DFQATT and SNEGSKA (reference sequence). This CDR3 is 13 amino acids long. V lost 6 bases and J lost 9; bases outside the gene matches: 10.

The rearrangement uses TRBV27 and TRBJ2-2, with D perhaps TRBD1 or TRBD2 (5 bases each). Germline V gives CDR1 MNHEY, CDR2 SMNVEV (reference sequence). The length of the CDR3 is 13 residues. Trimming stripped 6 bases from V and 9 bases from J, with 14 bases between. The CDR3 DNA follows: TGTGCCAGCAGCGAGGGACCGCACCGGGAGCTGTTTTTT. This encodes CASSEGPHRELFF.

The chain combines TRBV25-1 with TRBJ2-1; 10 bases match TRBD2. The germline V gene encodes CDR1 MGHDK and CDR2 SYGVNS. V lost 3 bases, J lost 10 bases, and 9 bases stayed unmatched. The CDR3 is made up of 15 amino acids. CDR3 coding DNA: TGTGCCAGCAGTGATCCGGCTAGCGGGGGCCTGGAGCAGTTCTTC. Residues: CASSDPASGGLEQFF.

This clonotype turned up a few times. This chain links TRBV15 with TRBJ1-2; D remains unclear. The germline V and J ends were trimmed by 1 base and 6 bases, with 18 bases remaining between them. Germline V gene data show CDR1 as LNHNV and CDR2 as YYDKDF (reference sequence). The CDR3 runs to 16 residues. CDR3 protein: CATSRVGREVGHGYTF. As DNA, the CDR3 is TGTGCCACCAGCAGAGTTGGGCGTGAGGTCGGCCATGGCTACACCTTC. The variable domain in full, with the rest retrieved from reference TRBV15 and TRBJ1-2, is DAMVIQNPRYQVTQFGKPVTLSCSQTLNHNVMYWYQQKSSQAPKLLFHYYDKDFNNEADTPDNFQSRRPNTSFCFLDIRSPGLGDTAMYLCATSRVGREVGHGYTFGSGTRLTVV.

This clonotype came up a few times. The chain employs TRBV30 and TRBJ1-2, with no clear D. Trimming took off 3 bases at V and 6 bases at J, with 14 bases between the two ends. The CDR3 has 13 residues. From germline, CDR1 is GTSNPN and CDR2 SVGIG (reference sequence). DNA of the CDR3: TGTGCCTGGAGAGGGAGGGCAGACAATGGCTACACCTTC. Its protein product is CAWRGRADNGYTF.

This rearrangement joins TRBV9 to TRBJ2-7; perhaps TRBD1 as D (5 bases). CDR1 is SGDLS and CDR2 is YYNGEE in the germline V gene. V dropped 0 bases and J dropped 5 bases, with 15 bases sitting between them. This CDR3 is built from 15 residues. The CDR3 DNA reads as TGTGCCAGCAGCGTAGGATCAGGGTCAACCCACGAGCAGTACTTC. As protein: CASSVGSGSTHEQYF.

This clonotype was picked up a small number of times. CDR3 nucleotide sequence: TGTGCCAGCAGTTTAGGTAGCGGGAGTCCGAGATACGAGCAGTACTTC. Protein sequence: CASSLGSGSPRYEQYF. This chain connects TRBV27 to TRBJ2-7, with 9 bases matching TRBD2. CDR3 length equals 16 residues. The V gene end was trimmed by 2 bases and the J gene end by 4 bases; junction bases not matched to a gene: 9. CDR1 is MNHEY and CDR2 is SMNVEV in the germline V gene (reference sequence).